This T cell receptor beta chain is from a study of tumor-infiltrating lymphocytes in primary liver carcinoma. As for the study in general: Patients of both sexes were 30 to 69 years old. The study, taken as a whole, reports: Tumors carried a top-250-clone fraction significantly exceeding that of blood (p = 0.039).

On this clonotype: Its antigen is currently unknown. Germline and junction disagree at one end, which may indicate a read error.

The template, roughly 550 ng total RNA, yielded TCR beta cDNA made with a constant-region primer. Three-round nested multiplex PCR performed with slightly modified ARM-PCR produced the TCR beta libraries. The study ran its first two PCR rounds for around 10 cycles each, using TRBV1-TRBV30 forward primers and a C-beta reverse primer. TCRdb reprocessed the multiplex PCR reads with MiXCR, giving one entry per CDR3 protein. This sample has under 90,000 distinct CDR3 sequences, with over 60% found just once. RNA and DNA were co-extracted from roughly 20-30 mg of unsorted bulk tissue. Enrolled patients were chronically infected with HBV and treatment-naive. The CDR3 length is 15 residues.

The source of this sequence is a man aged 35-49 years with primary liver carcinoma and hepatitis B virus infection. The chain recombines TRBV12-3 or TRBV12-4 with TRBJ2-7; 7 positions agree with TRBD2. The sample taken for sequencing was liver tumor tissue from sampling region 1. Subset reported: tumor region T1, superior pole. CDR3 sequence: CTSRPTSVAPYEQYF. The CDR3, as DNA: TGTACCAGCAGACCAACTAGCGTGGCTCCCTACGAGCAGTACTTC.